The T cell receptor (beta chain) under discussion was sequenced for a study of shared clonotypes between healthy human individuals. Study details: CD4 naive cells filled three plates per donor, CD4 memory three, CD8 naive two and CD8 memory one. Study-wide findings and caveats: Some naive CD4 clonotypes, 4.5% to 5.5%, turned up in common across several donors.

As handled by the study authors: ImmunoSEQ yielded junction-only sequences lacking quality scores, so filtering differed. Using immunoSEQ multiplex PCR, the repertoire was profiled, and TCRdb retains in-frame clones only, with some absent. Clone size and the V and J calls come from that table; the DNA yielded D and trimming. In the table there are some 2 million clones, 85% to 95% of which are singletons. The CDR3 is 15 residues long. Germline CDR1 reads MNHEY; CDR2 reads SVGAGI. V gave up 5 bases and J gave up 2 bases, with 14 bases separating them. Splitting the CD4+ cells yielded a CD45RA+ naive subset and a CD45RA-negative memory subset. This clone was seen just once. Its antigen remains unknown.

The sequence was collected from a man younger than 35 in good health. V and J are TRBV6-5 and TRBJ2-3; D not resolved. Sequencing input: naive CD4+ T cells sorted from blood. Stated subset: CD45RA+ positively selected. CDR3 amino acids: CASSPRGRPTDTQYF. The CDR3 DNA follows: TGTGCCAGCAGTCCACGCGGTCGTCCCACAGATACGCAGTATTTT.